A selection of T cell receptor beta chains follows, all from one sample in a study of cytomegalovirus exposure and HLA in healthy donors. Measured with immunoSEQ multiplex PCR; TCRdb has only the in-frame clones, and not every one. In the table there are 55,000 to 70,000 clones, 80% to 95% of which are singletons. Sequenced: PBMCs. The receptors come from a man aged 18 to 35 in good health and CMV-seropositive. Each CDR3 is given without its conserved first and last residue. The order of the fields is D gene, J gene, clone size, V gene, CDR3 protein. The D gene is left open where the match is weak. Where a row states a size, it is once, few, many or the class of an expanded clone; other rows omit it.

>TRBD1|TRBJ2-7|.|TRBV28
ASSFQGVRSYEQY
>.|TRBJ2-4|.|TRBV28
ASSLFGSGVAKNIQY
>.|TRBJ2-2|.|TRBV27
ASSLAANTGELF
>TRBD1|TRBJ2-7|.|TRBV6-5
ASSSPGQGIYEQY
>.|TRBJ1-1|once|TRBV5-1
ASSSAQGRGTNTEAF
>TRBD2|TRBJ2-5|.|TRBV19
ASSFSGSGETQY
>TRBD2|TRBJ2-3|.|TRBV5-1
ASSLRGDSTDTQY
>.|TRBJ2-1|.|TRBV6-5
ASSYSGGAGNNEQF
>.|TRBJ1-1|.|TRBV7-9
ASSHGGENTEAF
>.|TRBJ1-4|.|TRBV30
AWSGQLNEKLF
>.|TRBJ2-7|.|TRBV10-3
AIRGTDSYEQY
>.|TRBJ1-2|.|TRBV28
ASSQVNNYGYT
>.|TRBJ1-5|.|TRBV7-9
ASSPSGGLSNQPQH
>TRBD2|TRBJ2-3|.|TRBV2
ASGASGRGVTDTQY
>.|TRBJ1-5|.|TRBV7-2
ASSLGAGRKSNQPQH